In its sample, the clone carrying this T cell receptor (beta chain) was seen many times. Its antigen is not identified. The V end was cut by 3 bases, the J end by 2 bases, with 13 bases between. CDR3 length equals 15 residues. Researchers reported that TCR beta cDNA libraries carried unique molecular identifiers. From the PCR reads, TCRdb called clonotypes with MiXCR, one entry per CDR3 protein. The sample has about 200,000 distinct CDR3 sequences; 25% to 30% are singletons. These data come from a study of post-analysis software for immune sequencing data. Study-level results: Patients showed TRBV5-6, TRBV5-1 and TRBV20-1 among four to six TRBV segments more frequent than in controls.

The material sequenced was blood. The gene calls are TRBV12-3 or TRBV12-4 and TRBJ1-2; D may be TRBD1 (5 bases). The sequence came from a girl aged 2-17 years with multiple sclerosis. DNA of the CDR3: TGTGCCAGCAGTTTCGGGCCCAGGGTCAACTATGGCTACACCTTC. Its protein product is CASSFGPRVNYGYTF.